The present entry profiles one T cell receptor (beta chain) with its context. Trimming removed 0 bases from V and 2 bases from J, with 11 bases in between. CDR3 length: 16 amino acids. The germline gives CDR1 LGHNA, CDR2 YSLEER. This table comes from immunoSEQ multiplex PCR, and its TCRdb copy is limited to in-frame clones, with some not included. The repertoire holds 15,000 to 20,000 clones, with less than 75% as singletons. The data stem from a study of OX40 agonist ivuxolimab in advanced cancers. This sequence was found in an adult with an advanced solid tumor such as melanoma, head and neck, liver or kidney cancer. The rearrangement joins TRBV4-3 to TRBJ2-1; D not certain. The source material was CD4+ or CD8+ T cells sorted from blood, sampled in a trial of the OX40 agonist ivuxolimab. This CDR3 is CASSQDRADTYNEQFF. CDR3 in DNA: TGCGCCAGCAGCCAAGATAGGGCGGATACCTACAATGAGCAGTTCTTC.